Detailed here is one T cell receptor beta chain. Its specificity is not known. The data were obtained in a study of cytotoxic CD8 clonotypes in ibrutinib-treated CLL. Using immunoSEQ multiplex PCR, the repertoire was profiled, and TCRdb retains in-frame clones only, with some absent. The sample contains under 300,000 clones, approximately 79% of which appear only once. Frozen-stored PBMCs produced roughly 2 micrograms of genomic DNA for TCR beta libraries. General study points: Baseline levels of clonality went above those of age-matched healthy donors and moved with circulating CD8+ T-cell counts. Having risen at ibrutinib response, clonality had fallen back toward baseline by progression. On treatment, the uncommon public clonotypes contracted or remained stable.

The sequence came from a human donor with chronic lymphocytic leukemia. The material sequenced was PBMCs, taken at disease progression, from a patient treated with ibrutinib.

CDR3 bases: TGTGCCACCAGCAGAGATTTAGCCCGCTACGAGCAGTACTTC. Translation: CATSRDLARYEQYF. V and J are TRBV15 and TRBJ2-7; D unclear. The CDR3 contains 14 residues. Trimming took 0 bases from V and 3 from J, leaving 9 bases between them. CDR1 and CDR2 (germline): LNHNV, YYDKDF (reference sequence).